A single sample gave rise to the 29 T cell receptor beta chains below, sequenced in a study of T cells expressing NK-cell markers (dated by TCRdb to 2018 to 2021). Libraries came from 5' RACE. TCRdb shows the sequencer as Illumina HiSeq 2000. TCRdb reanalyzed the reads, keeping one entry per CDR3 protein sequence and omitting DNA. The record for this sample contains about 460,000 distinct CDR3 sequences. The biggest ten clones account for 1.4% of the sample. Sequenced input: blood T cells: a sorted CD56 or NKG2C T cell subset, CD4+ or CD8+ T cells, or bulk PBMC T cells (not recorded which). The receptor source for this set is a woman in her fifties or sixties in good health. Donor details come from another sample of the same person, matched by shared clones.

The V gene is TRBV20-1, the J gene TRBJ2-5; the TRBD2 assignment by TCRdb is unverifiable without DNA. Germline CDR1 DFQATT, CDR2 SNEGSKA (reference sequence). The CDR3 covers 17 residues. The CDR3 sequence: CSAAPLTSWVVGETQYF.

V gene TRBV20-1 combines with J gene TRBJ2-4; the TRBD1 assignment by TCRdb is unverifiable without DNA. Germline V gene data show CDR1 as DFQATT and CDR2 as SNEGSKA (reference sequence). This CDR3 has 13 residues. The CDR3 sequence is CSASAGDGNIQYF.

The chain employs TRBV6-5 and TRBJ1-2. The CDR3 has 14 residues. CDR1 and CDR2 (germline): MNHEY, SVGAGI. CDR3 sequence reads: CASSYSAASYGYTF.

This chain uses TRBV11-2 with TRBJ2-3; the TCRdb call, TRBD2, lacks DNA for checking. CDR1 is SGHAT, CDR2 FQNNGV, per germline. The CDR3 totals 17 residues. This CDR3 reads CASSLGLAGPITDTQYF.

The V and J genes are TRBV11-2 and TRBJ1-3. The CDR3 has 17 residues. Germline V gene data show CDR1 as SGHAT and CDR2 as FQNNGV. The CDR3 sequence: CASSIFVRSASGNTIYF.

The CDR3 loop reads CASSEAGVGKLFF. V is TRBV6-1 and J is TRBJ1-4. This CDR3 is 13 amino acids long. Per germline, CDR1 MNHNS and CDR2 SASEGT.

CDR3 residues: CSASLRSVTTDTQYF. The chain is built from TRBV20-1 and TRBJ2-3; the D call from TCRdb, TRBD2, cannot be confirmed without DNA. CDR3 length: 15 amino acids. CDR1 and CDR2 from the germline V gene are DFQATT and SNEGSKA (reference sequence).

V gene TRBV9 combines with J gene TRBJ2-3. Germline V gene lookup returns CDR1 SGDLS and CDR2 YYNGEE. The CDR3 covers 15 residues. The CDR3 here is CASSVLSASTDTQYF.

The chain has TRBV10-2 and TRBJ2-5; TCRdb lists TRBD2, though no DNA is available to test this call. Germline V gene lookup returns CDR1 WSHSY and CDR2 SAAADI. The CDR3 loop spans 15 amino acids. The CDR3 spells CASSEVTSGKETQYF.

The chain has TRBV12-3 or TRBV12-4 and TRBJ2-1; TCRdb designates TRBD1, a call that cannot be tested without DNA. CDR3 length equals 13 residues. CDR3: CASSWAYYNEQFF.

The V gene is TRBV5-1, the J gene TRBJ2-3; TCRdb's D call, TRBD1, is unchecked because there is no DNA. The CDR3 totals 15 residues. Germline CDR1 SGHRS, CDR2 YFSETQ. The CDR3 sequence: CASSFRGLYTDTQYF.

This rearrangement joins TRBV20-1 to TRBJ2-5; TCRdb returns TRBD2, unconfirmable since there is no DNA. The CDR3 contains 13 residues. From germline, CDR1 is DFQATT and CDR2 SNEGSKA (reference sequence). CDR3 amino acids: CSARLPRFETQYF.

The chain combines TRBV15 with TRBJ2-3; the TCRdb D gene call, TRBD1, has no DNA to confirm it. Germline assignment: CDR1 LNHNV and CDR2 YYDKDF (reference sequence). CDR3 size: 18 residues. This CDR3 is CATSTIADRVLLFHTQYF.

V and J are TRBV7-7 and TRBJ2-2; the TCRdb call, TRBD1, lacks DNA for checking. CDR1 and CDR2 (germline): SSHAT, FNYEAQ (reference sequence). The CDR3 runs 15 residues. This CDR3 reads CASSLGHMNTGELFF.

This rearrangement joins TRBV7-9 to TRBJ2-1; TCRdb names TRBD1, which stays unverified in the absence of DNA. CDR3 length: 14 residues. Germline-derived CDR1 and CDR2 are SEHNR and FQNEAQ (reference sequence). CDR3 loop: CASSLTQTDNEQFF. Full variable domain (missing parts from reference TRBV7-9 and TRBJ2-1): DTGVSQNPRHKITKRGQNVTFRCDPISEHNRLYWYRQTLGQGPEFLTYFQNEAQLEKSRLLSDRFSAERPKGSFSTLEIQRTEQGDSAMYLCASSLTQTDNEQFFGPGTRLTVL.

V usage is TRBV20-1 and J usage is TRBJ2-3; the D gene TCRdb calls, TRBD1, cannot be checked with no DNA. The CDR3 length is 17 residues. CDR1 and CDR2 (germline): DFQATT, SNEGSKA (reference sequence). CDR3 loop: CSARDVSGGRRTDTQYF.

The chain links TRBV10-3 to TRBJ1-2. The V gene's germline CDR1 is ENHRY and CDR2 SYGVKD. The CDR3 is 15 residues long. CDR3 sequence: CAISRGGGLGYGYTF.

The gene calls are TRBV11-2 and TRBJ2-3; the D call from TCRdb, TRBD1, cannot be confirmed without DNA. The CDR3 runs to 14 residues. The germline V gene has CDR1 SGHAT and CDR2 FQNNGV. The CDR3 is CASSPGWSTDTQYF.

The rearrangement joins TRBV5-6 to TRBJ2-7; without DNA, the TCRdb call of TRBD2 cannot be checked. This CDR3 comprises 14 residues. Germline lookup yields CDR1 SGHDT and CDR2 YYEEEE. CDR3: CASSLDRLAGAQYF.

The chain recombines TRBV25-1 with TRBJ2-1; the D gene TCRdb calls, TRBD1, cannot be checked with no DNA. Per germline, CDR1 MGHDK and CDR2 SYGVNS. CDR3 length: 11 amino acids. The CDR3 sequence is CASSAGNEQFF.

The chain uses TRBV6-2 or TRBV6-3 and TRBJ2-1. CDR3 length: 15 residues. Germline lookup yields CDR1 MNHEY and CDR2 SVGEGT. The chain's CDR3 is CASSYPREIRNEQFF.

This chain uses TRBV5-1 with TRBJ2-1; the TCRdb call, TRBD2, lacks DNA for checking. The CDR3 runs 16 residues. Germline CDR1 reads SGHRS; CDR2 reads YFSETQ. The CDR3 region is CASSWKSGLADNEQFF.

This rearrangement joins TRBV20-1 to TRBJ1-2; TCRdb selects TRBD1, and the lack of DNA leaves this call unchecked. Germline assignment: CDR1 DFQATT and CDR2 SNEGSKA (reference sequence). The CDR3 totals 15 residues. CDR3 sequence: CSARWTGATNYGYTF.

The chain links TRBV5-1 to TRBJ2-5; the D gene TCRdb calls, TRBD2, cannot be checked with no DNA. Germline loops: CDR1 SGHRS, CDR2 YFSETQ. The length of the CDR3 is 15 residues. CDR3 sequence reads: CASSNSGRAMETQYF.

The chain is built from TRBV12-3 or TRBV12-4 and TRBJ1-1; TCRdb's D call, TRBD1, is unchecked because there is no DNA. The CDR3 runs 14 residues. The CDR3 sequence is CASSMPGQWTEAFF.

Here the CDR3 reads CASSRAYGHEQFF. J is TRBJ2-1 and V is TRBV6-1. Germline V gives CDR1 MNHNS, CDR2 SASEGT. The CDR3 runs 13 residues.

The gene calls are TRBV20-1 and TRBJ2-1. The germline V gene encodes CDR1 DFQATT and CDR2 SNEGSKA (reference sequence). The CDR3 is made up of 16 amino acids. Here the CDR3 reads CSATEGVSSSYNEQFF.

This chain joins TRBV10-3 and TRBJ2-1; TCRdb reports TRBD2, a call that lacks DNA to check it against. Germline-derived CDR1 and CDR2 are ENHRY and SYGVKD. This CDR3 has 15 residues. The CDR3 loop reads CAISLGTSGSTEQFF.

The gene calls are TRBV9 and TRBJ2-7; TCRdb returns TRBD1, unconfirmable since there is no DNA. Germline lookup yields CDR1 SGDLS and CDR2 YYNGEE. This CDR3 region has 14 residues. CDR3 sequence: CASSPREISYEQYF.